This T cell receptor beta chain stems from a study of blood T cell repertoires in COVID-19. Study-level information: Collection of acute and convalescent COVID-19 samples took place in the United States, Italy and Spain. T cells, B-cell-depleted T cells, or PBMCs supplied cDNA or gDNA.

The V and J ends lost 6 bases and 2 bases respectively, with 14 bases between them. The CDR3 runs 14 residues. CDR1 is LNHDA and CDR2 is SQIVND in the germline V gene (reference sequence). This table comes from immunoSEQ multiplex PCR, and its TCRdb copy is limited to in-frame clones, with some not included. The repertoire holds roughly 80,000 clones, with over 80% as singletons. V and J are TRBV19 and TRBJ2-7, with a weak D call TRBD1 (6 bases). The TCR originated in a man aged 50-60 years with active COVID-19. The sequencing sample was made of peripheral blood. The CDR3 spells CASSQGQGTYEQYF. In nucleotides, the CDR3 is TGTGCCAGTAGCCAGGGGCAGGGGACCTACGAGCAGTACTTC.